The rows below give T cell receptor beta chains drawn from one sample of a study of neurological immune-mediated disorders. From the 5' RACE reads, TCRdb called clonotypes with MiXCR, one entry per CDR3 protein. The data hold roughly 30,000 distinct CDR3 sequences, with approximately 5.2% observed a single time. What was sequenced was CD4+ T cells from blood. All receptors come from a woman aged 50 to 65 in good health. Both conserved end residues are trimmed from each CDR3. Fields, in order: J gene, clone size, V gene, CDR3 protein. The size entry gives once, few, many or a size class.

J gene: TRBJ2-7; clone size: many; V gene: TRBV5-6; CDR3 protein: ASSWGARGDEQY
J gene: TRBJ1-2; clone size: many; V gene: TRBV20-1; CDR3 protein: SASQHGYT
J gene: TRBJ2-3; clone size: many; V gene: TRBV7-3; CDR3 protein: ASSLTGLGTDTQY
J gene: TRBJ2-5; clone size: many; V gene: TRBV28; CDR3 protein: ASSASGRYQETQY
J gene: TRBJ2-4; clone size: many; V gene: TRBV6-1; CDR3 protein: ASSAQGFRDIQY
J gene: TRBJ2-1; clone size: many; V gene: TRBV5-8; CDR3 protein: ASSLYTNNEQF
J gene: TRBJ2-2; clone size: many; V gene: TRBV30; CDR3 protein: AWSATDQLWTGEKGELF
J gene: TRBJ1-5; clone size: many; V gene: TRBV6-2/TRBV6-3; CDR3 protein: ASSHELGQGTSNQPQH
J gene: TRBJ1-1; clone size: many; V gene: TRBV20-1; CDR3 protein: SASPTMNTEAF
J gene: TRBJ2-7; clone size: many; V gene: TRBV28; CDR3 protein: ASSFLTYEQY
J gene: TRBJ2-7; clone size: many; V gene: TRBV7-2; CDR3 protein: ASSLDQGYEQY
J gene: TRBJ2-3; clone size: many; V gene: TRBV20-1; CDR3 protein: SVEGLAGISDTQY
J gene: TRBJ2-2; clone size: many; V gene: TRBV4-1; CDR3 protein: ASSHSGGLPNTGELF
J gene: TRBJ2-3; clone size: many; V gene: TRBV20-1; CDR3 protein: SARTASSTDTQY
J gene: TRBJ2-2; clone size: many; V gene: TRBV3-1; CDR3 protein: ASSQAGGTGELF
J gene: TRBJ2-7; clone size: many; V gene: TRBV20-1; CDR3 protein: SARLPSGTMTGYEQY
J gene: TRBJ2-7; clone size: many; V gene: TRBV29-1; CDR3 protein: SVAYLTAYEQY
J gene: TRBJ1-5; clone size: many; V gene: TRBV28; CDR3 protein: ASSFSRAGNQPQH
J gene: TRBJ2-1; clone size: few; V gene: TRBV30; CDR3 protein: AWSVQGQEQF
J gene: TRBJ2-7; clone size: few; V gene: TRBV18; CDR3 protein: ASSTSSYEQY
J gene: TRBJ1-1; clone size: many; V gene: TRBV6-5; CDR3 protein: ASSPPGPIAEAF
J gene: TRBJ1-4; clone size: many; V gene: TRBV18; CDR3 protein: ASSPRDWATNEKLF
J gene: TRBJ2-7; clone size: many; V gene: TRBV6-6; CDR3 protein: ASSRSGGPPYEQY
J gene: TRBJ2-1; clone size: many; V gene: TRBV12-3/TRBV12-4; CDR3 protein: ASSKTGVVQF
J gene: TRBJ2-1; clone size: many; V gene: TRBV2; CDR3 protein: ASSEGAREQF
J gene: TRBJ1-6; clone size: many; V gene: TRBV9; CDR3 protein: ASSRGQGYSPLH
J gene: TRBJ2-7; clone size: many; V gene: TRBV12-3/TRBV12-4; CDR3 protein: ASSLGATYEQY
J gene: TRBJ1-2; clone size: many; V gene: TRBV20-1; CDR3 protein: SAFDSNYGYT
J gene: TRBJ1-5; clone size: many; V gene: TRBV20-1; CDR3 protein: SAAPWGRSNQPQH